This T cell receptor (beta chain) was found in a study of blood T cell repertoires in COVID-19. Study-level information: Specimens from acute and convalescent COVID-19 originated in the United States, Italy and Spain. Sources were T cells, B-cell-depleted T cells, or PBMCs; the material itself was cDNA or gDNA.

The ends lost 3 bases at V and 8 bases at J; junction bases unmatched: 7. Germline CDR1 and CDR2: SGHTA and FQGNSA. This CDR3 has 15 amino acids. Sequencing was performed with immunoSEQ multiplex PCR; in TCRdb, only in-frame clones are kept and a portion is missing. The data contain some 56,000 clones, about 89% of them seen just once; the ten biggest clones take up around 20%. The TCR comes from a human donor in a cohort sampled during active COVID-19. The sample consisted of peripheral blood. The chain links TRBV7-2 to TRBJ2-3, with 11 bases aligning to TRBD2. The CDR3 sequence is CASSFLSGGAGTQYF. CDR3 sequence (DNA): TGTGCCAGCAGCTTTCTTAGCGGGGGGGCGGGTACGCAGTATTTT.